Listed below are T cell receptor beta chains from one sample, sequenced in a study of vaccination effects on CD4 cells after COVID-19. These receptors lack a known antigen. The table came from immunoSEQ multiplex PCR; TCRdb's copy has only in-frame clones and leaves some out. Of tens of thousands of clones in the sample, roughly four fifths were seen once. Sequencing used CD4+ T cells from PBMCs cultured without peptide, obtained after COVID-19 vaccination. Receptors originate from a human donor who received a COVID-19 vaccine. CDR3s include the opening cysteine and the closing phenylalanine or tryptophan. D genes are given only for firm matches. Rows give clone size only sometimes, using once, few, many, or a class for an expanded clone.

CAWKKPGNYGYTF	TGTGCCTGGAAGAAACCGGGTAACTATGGCTACACCTTC	-	-	TRBJ1-2	TRBV30
CASSLGANEETQYF	TGCGCCAGCAGCTTGGGTGCTAACGAAGAGACCCAGTACTTC	-	-	TRBJ2-5	TRBV5-1
CASRWDRLGEKLFF	TGTGCCAGCAGATGGGACCGACTGGGGGAAAAACTGTTTTTT	-	-	TRBJ1-4	TRBV7-9
CASSFQGQGWNGYTF	TGTGCCAGCAGTTTCCAGGGACAGGGGTGGAATGGCTACACCTTC	TRBD1	once	TRBJ1-2	TRBV6-6
CASSQEGGVTSNQPQHF	TGCGCCAGCAGCCAAGAAGGGGGCGTCACGAGCAATCAGCCCCAGCATTTT	TRBD1	few	TRBJ1-5	TRBV4-3
CASSLKTSSYNEQFF	TGCGCCAGCAGCTTGAAGACCTCCTCCTACAATGAGCAGTTCTTC	-	few	TRBJ2-1	TRBV5-1
CASSYSGTPGAGELFF	TGTGCCAGCAGTTACTCGGGGACGCCAGGGGCCGGGGAGCTGTTTTTT	-	-	TRBJ2-2	TRBV6-5
CASSSPGRMTEAFF	TGTGCCAGCAGTTCCCCTGGCCGGATGACTGAAGCTTTCTTT	-	-	TRBJ1-1	TRBV6-5
CASSETWTGGGYTF	TGTGCCAGCAGCGAAACTTGGACGGGGGGTGGCTACACCTTC	-	-	TRBJ1-2	TRBV6-4
CASSPQGTGDTEAFF	TGCGCCAGCAGCCCACAGGGGACGGGGGACACTGAAGCTTTCTTT	TRBD1	-	TRBJ1-1	TRBV4-1
CASSPRGGWDTEAFF	TGTGCCAGCAGCCCAAGAGGGGGCTGGGACACTGAAGCTTTCTTT	TRBD1	-	TRBJ1-1	TRBV11-2
CASSDRVTETQYF	TGTGCCAGCAGCGACAGGGTAACGGAGACCCAGTACTTC	TRBD1	-	TRBJ2-5	TRBV6-5
CASSQVLRGRTGELFF	TGCGCCAGCAGCCAAGTACTTAGGGGTCGGACCGGGGAGCTGTTTTTT	-	-	TRBJ2-2	TRBV4-1
CASSLQGVADTQYF	TGTGCCAGCAGCTTACAGGGGGTTGCAGATACGCAGTATTTT	TRBD1	-	TRBJ2-3	TRBV7-3
CASSIGGGTGTDTQYF	TGTGCCAGTAGTATAGGAGGGGGCACGGGCACAGATACGCAGTATTTT	TRBD1	-	TRBJ2-3	TRBV19
CASRLDFLGQNGIQYF	TGTGCCAGCAGACTGGACTTCTTGGGCCAAAACGGGATTCAGTACTTC	-	-	TRBJ2-4	TRBV7-8
CASSLAWAVYF	TGTGCCAGCAGCTTAGCGTGGGCAGTCTACTTC	-	-	TRBJ2-5	TRBV7-8
CASRYKEDTEAFF	TGCGCCAGTCGCTATAAGGAAGACACTGAAGCTTTCTTT	-	-	TRBJ1-1	TRBV5-1
CASSPTQGTEAFF	TGTGCCAGCAGCCCCACACAGGGAACTGAAGCTTTCTTT	-	-	TRBJ1-1	TRBV3-1/TRBV3-2
CASSGTSGVETQYF	TGTGCCAGCAGTGGGACTAGCGGGGTGGAGACCCAGTACTTC	TRBD2	few	TRBJ2-5	TRBV2
CASSEHRGRSEQFF	TGTGCCAGCAGTGAACACAGGGGTCGGAGTGAGCAGTTCTTC	TRBD1	once	TRBJ2-1	TRBV2
CASSRTGVGNEAFF	TGTGCCAGCAGCCGCACAGGGGTGGGGAATGAAGCTTTCTTT	TRBD1	-	TRBJ1-1	TRBV5-6
CASSRAPAGTGGPETQYF	TGCGCCAGCAGCCGAGCTCCCGCCGGGACAGGAGGACCGGAGACCCAGTACTTC	TRBD1	once	TRBJ2-5	TRBV4-1
CASSQGRDTQYF	TGTGCCAGCAGCCAAGGGCGGGATACGCAGTATTTT	-	-	TRBJ2-3	TRBV3-1/TRBV3-2
CASSRGPHRGSYNEQFF	TGTGCCAGCAGCCGTGGGCCTCACAGGGGGTCCTACAATGAGCAGTTCTTC	TRBD1	few	TRBJ2-1	TRBV7-8
CASMRSLYGANVLTF	TGTGCCAGCATGAGGTCTCTATATGGGGCCAACGTCCTGACTTTC	-	-	TRBJ2-6	TRBV6-5
CASSEAGLLGTEAFF	TGTGCCAGCAGTGAAGCGGGACTCCTTGGGACTGAAGCTTTCTTT	-	few	TRBJ1-1	TRBV2
CASGRAGQPQHF	TGTGCCAGCGGCAGGGCGGGTCAGCCCCAGCATTTT	-	-	TRBJ1-5	TRBV2
CASSRVGQPSNYGYTF	TGTGCCAGCTCACGAGTGGGACAGCCCTCTAACTATGGCTACACCTTC	TRBD1	-	TRBJ1-2	TRBV18
CASSQGQGEKLFF	TGTGCCAGCAGCCAGGGACAGGGTGAAAAACTGTTTTTT	TRBD1	few	TRBJ1-4	TRBV7-9
CASSSPGDYNEQFF	TGTGCCAGCAGTTCACCGGGGGATTACAATGAGCAGTTCTTC	-	few	TRBJ2-1	TRBV27
CASSVGEGGLTPSRNTIYF	TGTGCCAGCAGCGTAGGGGAAGGGGGGCTGACGCCCTCTAGAAACACCATATATTTT	-	-	TRBJ1-3	TRBV9
CATQTSGGANTGELFF	TGTGCCACCCAGACTAGCGGGGGAGCAAACACCGGGGAGCTGTTTTTT	TRBD2	-	TRBJ2-2	TRBV24-1
CASSPGRLYGYTF	TGTGCCAGCAGCCCTGGACGGCTTTATGGCTACACCTTC	-	-	TRBJ1-2	TRBV7-2
CASSLRQFYRETQYF	TGTGCCAGCAGTCTAAGACAGTTTTATAGGGAGACCCAGTACTTC	-	-	TRBJ2-5	TRBV2
CASSYFSSTDTQYF	TGTGCCAGCAGTTACTTCAGTAGCACAGATACGCAGTATTTT	-	few	TRBJ2-3	TRBV6-2/TRBV6-3
CASSLEQGGDGYTF	TGCGCCAGCAGCTTGGAACAGGGGGGGGATGGCTACACCTTC	TRBD1	-	TRBJ1-2	TRBV5-1
CASSSRLAGGLSDTQYF	TGTGCCAGCAGTTCCCGACTAGCGGGGGGGCTATCAGATACGCAGTATTTT	TRBD2	-	TRBJ2-3	TRBV7-3
CASSYSGGTNQPQHF	TGTGCCAGCAGTTACTCTGGGGGGACCAATCAGCCCCAGCATTTT	-	few	TRBJ1-5	TRBV6-5
CSASNQRGGLTDTQYF	TGCAGTGCTAGTAACCAGCGGGGGGGCCTCACAGATACGCAGTATTTT	TRBD2	-	TRBJ2-3	TRBV20-1